These T cell receptor beta chains were read from a single sample in a study of blood T cell repertoires in COVID-19. Profiled with immunoSEQ multiplex PCR; TCRdb holds only in-frame clones, not every one. The table has tens of thousands of clones, around nine tenths seen once; the top ten hold 3.9%. Source material: peripheral blood. These receptors were obtained from a man aged 35-49 years with COVID-19, enrolled during active disease. CDR3s include the opening cysteine and the closing phenylalanine or tryptophan. The order of the fields is D gene, clone size, V gene, J gene, CDR3 protein, CDR3 DNA. A D gene is named only where the DNA matches it firmly. Clone size is not always given. Where it is, it says once, few, many or a class for expanded clones.

>TRBD1|NA|TRBV6-1|TRBJ1-6
CASSDPQGAGNSPLHF
TGTGCCAGCAGTGATCCACAGGGGGCTGGGAATTCACCCCTCCACTTT
>NA|NA|TRBV7-8|TRBJ1-2
CASSLGRNGYTF
TGTGCCAGCAGCTTAGGTCGTAATGGCTACACCTTC
>NA|NA|TRBV7-9|TRBJ2-5
CASSLAASYETQYF
TGTGCCAGCAGCTTAGCTGCTAGTTACGAGACCCAGTACTTC
>TRBD2|NA|TRBV5-6|TRBJ2-2
CASSLASGSPVGTGELFF
TGTGCCAGCAGCTTGGCTAGCGGGAGCCCCGTCGGCACCGGGGAGCTGTTTTTT
>TRBD1|few|TRBV7-8|TRBJ1-4
CASSLSTGVANEKLFF
TGTGCCAGCAGCTTATCCACAGGGGTAGCTAATGAAAAACTGTTTTTT
>NA|NA|TRBV28|TRBJ1-1
CASTLHADTEAFF
TGTGCCAGCACCCTCCATGCGGACACTGAAGCTTTCTTT
>TRBD2|NA|TRBV9|TRBJ2-2
CASSRSGAGTGELFF
TGTGCCAGCAGCCGGAGCGGGGCTGGCACCGGGGAGCTGTTTTTT
>TRBD1|once|TRBV4-1|TRBJ2-7
CASSQELRTGWIHEQYF
TGCGCCAGCAGCCAAGAGCTCAGGACAGGGTGGATCCACGAGCAGTACTTC
>TRBD1|NA|TRBV25-1|TRBJ2-7
CASSLPGQGAREQYF
TGTGCCAGCAGTCTCCCGGGACAGGGGGCGAGGGAGCAGTACTTC
>TRBD2|NA|TRBV7-2|TRBJ2-1
CASSLTSGRAFYNEQFF
TGTGCCAGCAGTCTGACTAGCGGGAGGGCCTTCTACAATGAGCAGTTCTTC
>NA|NA|TRBV4-1|TRBJ1-4
CASSQGEQGTNEKLFF
TGCGCCAGCAGCCAAGGGGAACAGGGAACCAATGAAAAACTGTTTTTT
>NA|NA|TRBV15|TRBJ1-4
CATSSNRDEKLFF
TGTGCCACCAGCTCGAACAGGGATGAAAAACTGTTTTTT
>TRBD1|NA|TRBV24-1|TRBJ2-1
CATSDQDRKNEQFF
TGTGCCACCAGTGACCAGGACAGGAAAAATGAGCAGTTCTTC
>TRBD1|NA|TRBV11-2|TRBJ2-7
CASSLPTPGQGAHYEQYF
TGTGCCAGCAGCTTACCGACCCCGGGACAGGGGGCCCACTACGAGCAGTACTTC
>TRBD1|NA|TRBV7-9|TRBJ1-1
CASSPVTGVNTEAFF
TGTGCCAGCAGCCCGGTGACAGGGGTTAACACTGAAGCTTTCTTT
>TRBD2|NA|TRBV2|TRBJ2-3
CASREWGGGSDTQYF
TGTGCCAGCAGAGAATGGGGCGGGGGATCAGATACGCAGTATTTT
>NA|NA|TRBV7-3|TRBJ2-3
CASSLTASLDTQYF
TGTGCCAGCAGCTTAACGGCTAGCCTAGATACGCAGTATTTT
>NA|NA|TRBV6-6|TRBJ1-5
CASSPHPVDSNQPQHF
TGTGCCAGCAGCCCCCACCCGGTTGATAGCAATCAGCCCCAGCATTTT
>NA|NA|TRBV4-1|TRBJ2-2
CASSQEPGETGELFF
TGCGCCAGCAGCCAAGAGCCAGGGGAAACCGGGGAGCTGTTTTTT
>NA|NA|TRBV5-1|TRBJ1-6
CASSLTGQIGRNSPLHF
TGCGCCAGCAGCCTTACTGGACAGATCGGGCGAAATTCACCCCTCCACTTT
>NA|NA|TRBV3-1/TRBV3-2|TRBJ2-7
CASSQGGQGPYEQYF
TGTGCCAGCAGCCAAGGGGGCCAAGGCCCCTACGAGCAGTACTTC
>TRBD1|NA|TRBV19|TRBJ1-5
CASRFGGQADNQPQHF
TGTGCCAGTAGATTTGGGGGACAGGCCGACAATCAGCCCCAGCATTTT
>TRBD1|NA|TRBV27|TRBJ1-2
CASSFKDRGSYGYTF
TGTGCCAGCAGTTTTAAAGACAGGGGTTCCTATGGCTACACCTTC
>TRBD1|NA|TRBV5-1|TRBJ2-7
CASSFGGTGTYEQYF
TGCGCCAGCAGCTTTGGGGGGACAGGGACCTACGAGCAGTACTTC
>NA|NA|TRBV15|TRBJ1-1
CATSMDKNTEAFF
TGTGCCACCAGCATGGACAAGAACACTGAAGCTTTCTTT
>NA|NA|TRBV2|TRBJ2-7
CASSDSGPIGTGEWEQYF
TGTGCCAGCAGTGACTCCGGCCCCATCGGGACTGGTGAGTGGGAGCAGTACTTC
>NA|NA|TRBV10-3|TRBJ1-3
CAITRGQTDNSGNTIYF
TGTGCCATCACCAGAGGACAGACAGACAACTCTGGAAACACCATATATTTT
>NA|NA|TRBV5-1|TRBJ1-2
CASSPSGNYGYTF
TGCGCCAGCAGCCCTAGCGGGAACTATGGCTACACCTTC
>TRBD2|NA|TRBV28|TRBJ2-1
CASSFSSGLAGLNEQFF
TGTGCCAGCAGTTTCTCTTCGGGACTAGCGGGACTCAATGAGCAGTTCTTC
>TRBD2|NA|TRBV5-1|TRBJ2-3
CASSLDSGSFADTQYF
TGCGCCAGCAGCTTGGATAGCGGGAGCTTTGCAGATACGCAGTATTTT
>TRBD1|NA|TRBV6-5|TRBJ1-2
CASRTTETGGHGYTF
TGTGCCAGCAGAACCACCGAGACAGGGGGCCATGGCTACACCTTC
>NA|NA|TRBV14|TRBJ1-2
CASSPQSSYGYTF
TGTGCCAGCAGCCCTCAATCCAGCTATGGCTACACCTTC
>NA|NA|TRBV21-1|TRBJ1-5
CASSKGTVVFGREQPQHF
TGTGCCAGCAGCAAGGGGACAGTGGTTTTCGGGAGGGAACAGCCCCAGCATTTT
>NA|NA|TRBV20-1|TRBJ2-5
CSVSGQETQYF
TGCAGTGTTTCGGGGCAAGAGACCCAGTACTTC
>TRBD1|few|TRBV9|TRBJ2-7
CASSANAGTGVPIEQYF
TGTGCCAGCAGCGCCAACGCGGGGACAGGGGTTCCCATCGAGCAGTACTTC
>NA|NA|TRBV14|TRBJ2-1
CASSQVRGNEQFF
TGTGCCAGCAGCCAAGTCCGGGGGAATGAGCAGTTCTTC
>NA|NA|TRBV18|TRBJ1-1
CASQQGSANTEAFF
TGTGCCAGCCAACAGGGATCAGCGAACACTGAAGCTTTCTTT
>TRBD2|NA|TRBV10-2|TRBJ2-1
CASTRGSGSINEQFF
TGCGCCAGCACTAGAGGTAGCGGGAGCATCAATGAGCAGTTCTTC
>NA|NA|TRBV6-5|TRBJ1-1
CASSYSFGGNTEAFF
TGTGCCAGCAGTTACTCGTTCGGGGGGAACACTGAAGCTTTCTTT
>TRBD1|few|TRBV9|TRBJ1-6
CASSLWGQDNSPLHF
TGTGCCAGCAGCCTGTGGGGACAGGATAATTCACCCCTCCACTTT